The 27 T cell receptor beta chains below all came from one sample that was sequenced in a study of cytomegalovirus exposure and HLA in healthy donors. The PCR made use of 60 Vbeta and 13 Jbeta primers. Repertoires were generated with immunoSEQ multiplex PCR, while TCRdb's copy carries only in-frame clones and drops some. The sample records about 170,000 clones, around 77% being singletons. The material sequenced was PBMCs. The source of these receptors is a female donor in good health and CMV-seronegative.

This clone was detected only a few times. This CDR3 is CASTPGGPLQETQYF. CDR3 nucleotides: TGCGCCAGCACCCCGGGGGGGCCTCTCCAGGAGACCCAGTACTTC. The V call is TRBV5-1, the J call TRBJ2-5; TRBD2 matches 8 bases. Germline V gives CDR1 SGHRS, CDR2 YFSETQ. The CDR3 loop spans 15 amino acids. J gave up 5 bases and V 6 bases, and 12 bases lay outside the gene matches. Full variable domain (outside the CDR3, taken from reference TRBV5-1 and TRBJ2-5): KAGVTQTPRYLIKTRGQQVTLSCSPISGHRSVSWYQQTPGQGLQFLFEYFSETQRNKGNFPGRFSGRQFSNSRSEMNVSTLELGDSALYLCASTPGGPLQETQYFGPGTRLLVL.

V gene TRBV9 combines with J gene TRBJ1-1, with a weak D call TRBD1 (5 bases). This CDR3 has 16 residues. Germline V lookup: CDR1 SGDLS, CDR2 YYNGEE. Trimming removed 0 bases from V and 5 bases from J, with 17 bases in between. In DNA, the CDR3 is TGTGCCAGCAGCGTAGGGAGACAGACTTTGGGGACTGAAGCTTTCTTT. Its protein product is CASSVGRQTLGTEAFF.

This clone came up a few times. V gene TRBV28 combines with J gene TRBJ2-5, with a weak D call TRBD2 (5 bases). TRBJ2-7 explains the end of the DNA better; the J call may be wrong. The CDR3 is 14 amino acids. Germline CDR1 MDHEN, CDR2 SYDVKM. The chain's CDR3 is CASSGVGSSYEQYF. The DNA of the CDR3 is TGTGCCAGCAGTGGGGTGGGGAGCTCCTACGAGCAGTACTTC.

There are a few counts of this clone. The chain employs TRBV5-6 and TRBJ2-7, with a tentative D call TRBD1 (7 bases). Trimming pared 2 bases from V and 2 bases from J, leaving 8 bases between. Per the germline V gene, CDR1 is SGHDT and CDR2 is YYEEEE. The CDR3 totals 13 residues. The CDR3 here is CASSFRGAYEQYF. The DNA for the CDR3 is TGTGCCAGCAGCTTCAGGGGGGCCTACGAGCAGTACTTC.

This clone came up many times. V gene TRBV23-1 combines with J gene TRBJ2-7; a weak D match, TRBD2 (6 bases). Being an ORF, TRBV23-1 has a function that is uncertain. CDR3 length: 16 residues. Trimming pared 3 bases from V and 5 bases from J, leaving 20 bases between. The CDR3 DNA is TGCGCCAGCAGTCATCCCGGGACTCGAACGGTTAACGAGCAGTACTTC. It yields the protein CASSHPGTRTVNEQYF.

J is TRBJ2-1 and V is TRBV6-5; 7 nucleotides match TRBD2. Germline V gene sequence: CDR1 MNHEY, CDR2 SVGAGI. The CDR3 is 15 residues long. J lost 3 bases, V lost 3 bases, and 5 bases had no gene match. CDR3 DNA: TGTGCCAGCAGTTATCTCACGGGGGGCTACAATGAGCAGTTCTTC. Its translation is CASSYLTGGYNEQFF.

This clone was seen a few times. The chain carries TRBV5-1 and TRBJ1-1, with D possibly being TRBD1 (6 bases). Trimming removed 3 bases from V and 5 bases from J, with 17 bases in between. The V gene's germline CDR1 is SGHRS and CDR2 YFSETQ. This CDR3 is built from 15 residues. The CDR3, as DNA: TGCGCCAGCAGCTCCCTTTCAGGGGAGGGAACTGAAGCTTTCTTT. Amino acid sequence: CASSSLSGEGTEAFF.

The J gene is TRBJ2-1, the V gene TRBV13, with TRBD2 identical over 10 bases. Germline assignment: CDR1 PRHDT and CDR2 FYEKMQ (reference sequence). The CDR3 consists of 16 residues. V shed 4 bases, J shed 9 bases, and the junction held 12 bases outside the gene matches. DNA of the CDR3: TGTGCCAGCAGCTGGGGAGGAGCGGGAGGGCCAGGTGAGCAGTTCTTC. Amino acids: CASSWGGAGGPGEQFF.

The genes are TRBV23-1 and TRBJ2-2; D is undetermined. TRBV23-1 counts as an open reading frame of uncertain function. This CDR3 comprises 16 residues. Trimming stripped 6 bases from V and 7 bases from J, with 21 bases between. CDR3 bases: TGCGCCAGCAGCCAAGGGCGTATAACCCGGTTCGGGGAGCTGTTTTTT. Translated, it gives CASSQGRITRFGELFF.

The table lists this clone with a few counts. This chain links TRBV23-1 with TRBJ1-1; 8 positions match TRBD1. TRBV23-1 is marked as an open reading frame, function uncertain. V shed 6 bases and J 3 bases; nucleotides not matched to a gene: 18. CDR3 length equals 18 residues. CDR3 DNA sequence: TGCGCCAGCAGCCCCCGGGACAGGCGCAGAAGGGACCACACTGAAGCTTTCTTT. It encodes CASSPRDRRRRDHTEAFF.

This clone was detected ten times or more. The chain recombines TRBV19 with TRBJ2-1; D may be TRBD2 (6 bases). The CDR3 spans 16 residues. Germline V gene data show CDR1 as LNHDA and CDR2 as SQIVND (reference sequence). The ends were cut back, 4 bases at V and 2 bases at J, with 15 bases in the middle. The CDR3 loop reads CASSRQGLPTYNEQFF. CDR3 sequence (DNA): TGTGCCAGTAGTAGGCAGGGACTCCCAACCTACAATGAGCAGTTCTTC.

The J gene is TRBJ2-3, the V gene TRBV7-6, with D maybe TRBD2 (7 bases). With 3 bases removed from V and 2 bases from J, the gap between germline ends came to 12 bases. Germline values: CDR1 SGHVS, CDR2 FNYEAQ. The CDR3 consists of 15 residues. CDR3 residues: CASSLDGGPTDTQYF. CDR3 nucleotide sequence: TGTGCCAGCAGCTTGGACGGGGGGCCCACAGATACGCAGTATTTT.

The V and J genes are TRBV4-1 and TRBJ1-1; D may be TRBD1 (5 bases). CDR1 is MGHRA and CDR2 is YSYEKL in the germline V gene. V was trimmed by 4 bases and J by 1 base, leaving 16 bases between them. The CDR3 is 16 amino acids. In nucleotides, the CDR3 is TGCGCCAGCAGCCCTACACAGGTTCCGGGGAACACTGAAGCTTTCTTT. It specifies CASSPTQVPGNTEAFF.

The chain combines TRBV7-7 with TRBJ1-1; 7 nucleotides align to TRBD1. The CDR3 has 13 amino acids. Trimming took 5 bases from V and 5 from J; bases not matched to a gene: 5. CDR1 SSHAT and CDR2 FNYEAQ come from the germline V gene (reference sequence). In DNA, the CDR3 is TGTGCCAGCAGCCCGAACAGGGGAACTGAAGCTTTCTTT. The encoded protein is CASSPNRGTEAFF.

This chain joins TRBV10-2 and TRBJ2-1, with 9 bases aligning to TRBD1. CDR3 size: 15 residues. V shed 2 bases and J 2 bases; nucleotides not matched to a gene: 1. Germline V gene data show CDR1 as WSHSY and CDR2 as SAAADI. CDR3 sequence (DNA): TGCGCCAGCAGTGAGGACAGGGGGGCCTACAATGAGCAGTTCTTC. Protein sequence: CASSEDRGAYNEQFF.

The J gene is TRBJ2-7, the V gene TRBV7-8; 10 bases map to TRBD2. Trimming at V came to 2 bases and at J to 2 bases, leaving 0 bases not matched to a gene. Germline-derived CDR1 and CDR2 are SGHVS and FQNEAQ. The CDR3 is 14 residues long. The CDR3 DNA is TGTGCCAGCAGCTTAAGCGGGGGGGCCTACGAGCAGTACTTC. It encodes CASSLSGGAYEQYF.

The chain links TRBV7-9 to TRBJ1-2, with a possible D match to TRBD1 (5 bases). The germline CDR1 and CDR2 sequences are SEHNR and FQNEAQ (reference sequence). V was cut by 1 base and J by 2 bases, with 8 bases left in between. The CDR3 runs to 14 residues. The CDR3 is CASSLVGGNYGYTF. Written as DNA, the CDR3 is TGTGCCAGCAGCTTAGTCGGGGGAAACTATGGCTACACCTTC.

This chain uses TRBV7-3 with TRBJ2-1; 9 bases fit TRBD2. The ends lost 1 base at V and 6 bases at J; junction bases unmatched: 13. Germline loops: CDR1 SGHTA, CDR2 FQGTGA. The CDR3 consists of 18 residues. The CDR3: CASSLMALGGGAGNEQFF. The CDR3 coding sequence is TGTGCCAGCAGCTTAATGGCCCTGGGCGGGGGGGCTGGCAATGAGCAGTTCTTC.

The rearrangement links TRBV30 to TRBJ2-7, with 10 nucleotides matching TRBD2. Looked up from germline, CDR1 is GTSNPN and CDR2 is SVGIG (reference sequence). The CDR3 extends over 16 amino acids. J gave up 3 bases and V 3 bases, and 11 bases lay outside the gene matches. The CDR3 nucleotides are TGTGCCTGGAGGAGATTTCTAGCGGGAGACCTCTACGAGCAGTACTTC. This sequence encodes CAWRRFLAGDLYEQYF.

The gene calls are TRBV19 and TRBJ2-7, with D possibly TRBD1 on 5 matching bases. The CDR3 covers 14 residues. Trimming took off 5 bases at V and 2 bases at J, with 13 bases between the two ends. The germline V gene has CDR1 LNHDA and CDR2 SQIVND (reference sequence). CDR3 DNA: TGTGCCAGTAGTCCCTTGGGCAGGGCCTACGAGCAGTACTTC. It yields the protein CASSPLGRAYEQYF.

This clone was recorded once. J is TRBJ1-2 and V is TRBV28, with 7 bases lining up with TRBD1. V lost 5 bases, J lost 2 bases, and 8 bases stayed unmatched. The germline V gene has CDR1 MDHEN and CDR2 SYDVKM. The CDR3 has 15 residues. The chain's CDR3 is CASSAPGQSNYGYTF. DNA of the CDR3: TGTGCCAGCAGTGCCCCGGGACAGTCGAACTATGGCTACACCTTC.

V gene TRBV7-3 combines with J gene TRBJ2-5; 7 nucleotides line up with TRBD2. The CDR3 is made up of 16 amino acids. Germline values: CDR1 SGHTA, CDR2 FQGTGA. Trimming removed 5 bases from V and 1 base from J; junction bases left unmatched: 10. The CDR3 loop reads CASSLAGGRGQETQYF. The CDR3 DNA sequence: TGTGCCAGCAGCCTCGCGGGCGGGAGAGGCCAAGAGACCCAGTACTTC.

Here the CDR3 reads CASSEAPSFTYEQYF. CDR3 in DNA: TGTGCCAGCAGTGAAGCGCCTAGCTTCACCTACGAGCAGTACTTC. V and J are TRBV6-1 and TRBJ2-7; a weak D match, TRBD2 (5 bases). The germline V and J ends were trimmed by 0 bases and 2 bases, with 11 bases remaining between them. The CDR3 runs to 15 residues. Looked up from germline, CDR1 is MNHNS and CDR2 is SASEGT.

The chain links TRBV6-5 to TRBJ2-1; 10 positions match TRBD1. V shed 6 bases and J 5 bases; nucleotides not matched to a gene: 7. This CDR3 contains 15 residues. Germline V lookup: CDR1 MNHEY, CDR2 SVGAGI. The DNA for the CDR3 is TGTGCCAGCAGGAAAGGGACAGGGGAGAACAATGAGCAGTTCTTC. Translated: CASRKGTGENNEQFF.

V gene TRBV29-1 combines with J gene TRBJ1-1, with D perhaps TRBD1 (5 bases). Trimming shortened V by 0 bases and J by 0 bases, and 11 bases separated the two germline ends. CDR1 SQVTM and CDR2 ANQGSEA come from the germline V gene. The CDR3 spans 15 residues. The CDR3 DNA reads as TGCAGCGTTGAAGATAGCCGGACACTGAACACTGAAGCTTTCTTT. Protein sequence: CSVEDSRTLNTEAFF.

The CDR3 nucleotides read TGTGCCAGCAGCTGGGGACAGGGGACTCACACCGGGGAGCTGTTTTTT. Translating it yields CASSWGQGTHTGELFF. This rearrangement joins TRBV5-5 to TRBJ2-2; 10 bases match TRBD1. CDR1 and CDR2 (germline): SGHKS, YYEKEE (reference sequence). The CDR3 totals 16 residues. V trimming: 3 bases; J trimming: 3 bases; junction bases outside the gene matches: 5.

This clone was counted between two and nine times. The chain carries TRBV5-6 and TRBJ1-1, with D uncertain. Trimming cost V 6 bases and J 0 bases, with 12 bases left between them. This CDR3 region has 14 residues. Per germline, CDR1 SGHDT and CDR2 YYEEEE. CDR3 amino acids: CASIFGWMNTEAFF. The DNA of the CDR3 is TGTGCCAGCATCTTCGGGTGGATGAACACTGAAGCTTTCTTT.